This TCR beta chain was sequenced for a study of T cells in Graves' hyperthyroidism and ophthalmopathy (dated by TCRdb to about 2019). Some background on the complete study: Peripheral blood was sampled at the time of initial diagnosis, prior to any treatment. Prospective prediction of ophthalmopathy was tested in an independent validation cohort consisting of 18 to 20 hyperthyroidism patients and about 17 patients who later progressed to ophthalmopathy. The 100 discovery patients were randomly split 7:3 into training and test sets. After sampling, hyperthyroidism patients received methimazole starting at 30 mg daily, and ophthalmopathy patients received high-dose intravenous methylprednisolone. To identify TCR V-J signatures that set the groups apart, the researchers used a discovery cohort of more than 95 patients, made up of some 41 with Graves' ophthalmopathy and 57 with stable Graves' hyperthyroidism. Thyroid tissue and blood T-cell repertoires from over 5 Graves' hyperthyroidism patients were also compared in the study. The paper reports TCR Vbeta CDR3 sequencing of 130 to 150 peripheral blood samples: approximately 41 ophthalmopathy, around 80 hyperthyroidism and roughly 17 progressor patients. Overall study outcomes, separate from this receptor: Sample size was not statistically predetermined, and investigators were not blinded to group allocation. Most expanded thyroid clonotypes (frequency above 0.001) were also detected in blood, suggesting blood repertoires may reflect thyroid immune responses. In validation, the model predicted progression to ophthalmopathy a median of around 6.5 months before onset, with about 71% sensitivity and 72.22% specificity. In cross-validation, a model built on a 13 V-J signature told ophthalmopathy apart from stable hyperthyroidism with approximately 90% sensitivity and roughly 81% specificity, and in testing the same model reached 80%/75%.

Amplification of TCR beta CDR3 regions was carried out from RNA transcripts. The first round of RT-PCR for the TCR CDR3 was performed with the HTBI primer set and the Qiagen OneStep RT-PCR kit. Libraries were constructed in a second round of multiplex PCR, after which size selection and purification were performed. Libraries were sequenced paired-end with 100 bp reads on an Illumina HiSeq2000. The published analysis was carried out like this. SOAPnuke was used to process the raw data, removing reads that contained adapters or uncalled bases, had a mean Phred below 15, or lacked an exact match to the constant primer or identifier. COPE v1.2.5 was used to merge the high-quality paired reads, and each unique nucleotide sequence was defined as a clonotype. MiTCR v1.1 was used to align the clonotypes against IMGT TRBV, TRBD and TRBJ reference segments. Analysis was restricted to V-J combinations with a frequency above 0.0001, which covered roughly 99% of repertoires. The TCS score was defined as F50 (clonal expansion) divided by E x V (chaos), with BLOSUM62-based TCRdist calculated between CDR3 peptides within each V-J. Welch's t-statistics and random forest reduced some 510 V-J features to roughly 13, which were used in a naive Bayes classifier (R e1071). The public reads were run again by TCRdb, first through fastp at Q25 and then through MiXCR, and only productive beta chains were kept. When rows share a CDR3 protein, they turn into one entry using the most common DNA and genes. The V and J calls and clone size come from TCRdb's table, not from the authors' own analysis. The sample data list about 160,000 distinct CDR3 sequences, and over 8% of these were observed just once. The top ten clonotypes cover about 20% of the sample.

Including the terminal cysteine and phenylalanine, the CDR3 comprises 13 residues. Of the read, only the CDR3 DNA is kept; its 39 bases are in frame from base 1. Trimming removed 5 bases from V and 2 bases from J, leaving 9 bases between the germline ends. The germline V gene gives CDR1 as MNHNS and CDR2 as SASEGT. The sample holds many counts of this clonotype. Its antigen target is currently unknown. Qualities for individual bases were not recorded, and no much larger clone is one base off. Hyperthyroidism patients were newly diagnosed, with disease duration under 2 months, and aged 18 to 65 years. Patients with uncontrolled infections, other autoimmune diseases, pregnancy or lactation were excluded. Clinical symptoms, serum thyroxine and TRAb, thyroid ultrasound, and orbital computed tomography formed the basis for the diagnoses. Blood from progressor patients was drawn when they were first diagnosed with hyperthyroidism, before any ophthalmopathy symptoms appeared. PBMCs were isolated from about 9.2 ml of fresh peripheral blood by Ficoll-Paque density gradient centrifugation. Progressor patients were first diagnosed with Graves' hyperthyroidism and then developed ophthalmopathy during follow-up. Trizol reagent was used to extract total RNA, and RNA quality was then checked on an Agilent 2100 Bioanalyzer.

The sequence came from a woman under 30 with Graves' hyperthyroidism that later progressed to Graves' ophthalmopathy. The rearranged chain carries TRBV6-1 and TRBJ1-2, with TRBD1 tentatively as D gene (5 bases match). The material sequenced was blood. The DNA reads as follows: TGTGCCAGCAGTTTCGAGGGGAACTATGGCTACACCTTC. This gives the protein CASSFEGNYGYTF.